Following are 24 T cell receptor beta chains from one sample sequenced in a study of T cells expressing NK-cell markers. TCRdb reworked the 5' RACE reads into one entry per CDR3 protein, no DNA. The sample holds some 410,000 distinct CDR3 sequences. Sequencing was performed on blood T cells: a sorted CD56 or NKG2C T cell subset, CD4+ or CD8+ T cells, or bulk PBMC T cells (not recorded which). The receptor set was obtained from a woman aged 18 to 75 in good health.

The V call is TRBV7-9, the J call TRBJ2-5; TCRdb outputs TRBD2, but without DNA this stays unchecked. Per the germline V gene, CDR1 is SEHNR and CDR2 is FQNEAQ (reference sequence). The CDR3 loop spans 16 amino acids. CDR3 amino acids: CASSLEVLTRQETQYF.

This chain connects TRBV27 to TRBJ1-5; TCRdb gives TRBD1 as the D gene, but with no DNA this cannot be confirmed. CDR1 is MNHEY and CDR2 is SMNVEV in the germline V gene (reference sequence). CDR3 length equals 14 residues. CDR3 sequence reads: CASRATGANQPQHF.

The chain is built from TRBV6-2 or TRBV6-3 and TRBJ2-1; with no DNA, the TCRdb D assignment of TRBD1 cannot be verified. Germline V gene sequence: CDR1 MNHEY, CDR2 SVGEGT. The CDR3 covers 11 residues. The CDR3 protein is CASSSGVGQFF.

This chain joins TRBV6-4 and TRBJ2-1; TCRdb designates TRBD1, a call that cannot be tested without DNA. The length of the CDR3 is 16 residues. The germline V gene encodes CDR1 MRHNA and CDR2 SNTAGT. The CDR3 is CASTRTAGEGYNEQFF.

The chain carries TRBV5-5 and TRBJ2-3. Germline V CDR1 and CDR2: SGHKS, YYEKEE (reference sequence). The CDR3 contains 12 residues. The CDR3 is CASSLKSDTQYF.

Here the CDR3 reads CASSRRSVNTGELFF. The chain employs TRBV4-3 and TRBJ2-2; TCRdb proposes TRBD2, but this gene call is untestable without DNA. Germline V lookup: CDR1 LGHNA, CDR2 YSLEER. There are 15 residues in the CDR3.

The chain uses TRBV4-2 and TRBJ2-6; with no DNA, the TCRdb D assignment of TRBD1 cannot be verified. This CDR3 is 17 amino acids long. Germline CDR1 is LGHNA and CDR2 is YNFKEQ. The CDR3 reads CASSQDPMGAGANVLTF.

The gene calls are TRBV9 and TRBJ1-1. Germline V lookup: CDR1 SGDLS, CDR2 YYNGEE. The CDR3 is 14 residues long. The CDR3 loop reads CASSDGEENTEAFF.

The CDR3 here is CSARETGAPNTEAFF. The chain uses TRBV20-1 and TRBJ1-1; TCRdb gives TRBD1 as the D gene, but with no DNA this cannot be confirmed. The CDR3 covers 15 residues. Germline V gives CDR1 DFQATT, CDR2 SNEGSKA (reference sequence).

The chain has TRBV9 and TRBJ1-2. CDR1 SGDLS and CDR2 YYNGEE come from the germline V gene. CDR3 length: 13 residues. The CDR3 sequence is CASSGGDHYGYTF.

The chain carries TRBV5-1 and TRBJ2-1. Germline values: CDR1 SGHRS, CDR2 YFSETQ. The CDR3 runs 12 residues. CDR3 residues: CASSLTINEQFF.

The chain employs TRBV7-6 and TRBJ2-1; the D call of TRBD1 rests on TCRdb alone, since no DNA is present to check it. The CDR3 contains 14 residues. Germline V lookup: CDR1 SGHVS, CDR2 FNYEAQ. CDR3 sequence reads: CASSRGGVYNEQFF.

The chain is built from TRBV7-9 and TRBJ2-1; the TCRdb D gene call, TRBD2, has no DNA to confirm it. The CDR3 is 16 residues long. CDR1 and CDR2 from the germline V gene are SEHNR and FQNEAQ (reference sequence). CDR3 protein: CASTLEYSGSPNEQFF.

The chain is built from TRBV7-9 and TRBJ1-6. Germline loops: CDR1 SEHNR, CDR2 FQNEAQ (reference sequence). The CDR3 is 15 residues long. CDR3 sequence: CASSQRDSGLSPLHF.

This chain joins TRBV6-1 and TRBJ2-3; lacking DNA, the TRBD2 call made by TCRdb goes unchecked. This CDR3 contains 16 residues. The germline V gene encodes CDR1 MNHNS and CDR2 SASEGT. The CDR3 here is CASSRLAGGPRDTQYF.

The CDR3 spells CASSSLADHEQFF. The chain is built from TRBV6-5 and TRBJ2-1; as DNA is missing, the TRBD2 call by TCRdb cannot be tested. The CDR3 has 13 residues. The germline V gene encodes CDR1 MNHEY and CDR2 SVGAGI.

This chain links TRBV6-1 with TRBJ2-3; no DNA is available, so the TRBD2 call from TCRdb remains unchecked. The V gene's germline CDR1 is MNHNS and CDR2 SASEGT. There are 13 residues in the CDR3. This CDR3 reads CASIAGGTDTQYF.

V gene TRBV6-1 combines with J gene TRBJ2-5; without DNA, the TCRdb call of TRBD2 cannot be checked. CDR3 length: 14 amino acids. Germline V lookup: CDR1 MNHNS, CDR2 SASEGT. CDR3 loop: CASIDKTSAETQYF.

V and J are TRBV7-6 and TRBJ2-7. CDR1 and CDR2 from the germline V gene are SGHVS and FNYEAQ. The CDR3 totals 14 residues. This chain's CDR3 is CASSLGPEVGEQYF.

V gene TRBV28 combines with J gene TRBJ1-1. The V gene's germline CDR1 is MDHEN and CDR2 SYDVKM. The CDR3 is made up of 15 amino acids. This chain's CDR3 is CASSLPTSGWTEAFF.

The CDR3: CASSLEGSQETQYF. The rearrangement joins TRBV5-1 to TRBJ2-5; absent DNA, TCRdb's TRBD2 call cannot be checked. This CDR3 is 14 amino acids long. In germline, CDR1 is SGHRS, CDR2 YFSETQ.

The chain links TRBV30 to TRBJ1-6. CDR3 length equals 15 residues. The germline CDR1 and CDR2 sequences are GTSNPN and SVGIG (reference sequence). The CDR3 is CAWTSGNSYNSPLHF.

The chain uses TRBV18 and TRBJ2-1; TCRdb designates TRBD1, a call that cannot be tested without DNA. The CDR3 contains 13 residues. Per the germline V gene, CDR1 is KGHSH and CDR2 is LQKENI. The CDR3 reads CASSPHPWAAQFF. Complete variable domain (other parts from reference TRBV18 and TRBJ2-1): NAGVMQNPRHLVRRRGQEARLRCSPMKGHSHVYWYRQLPEEGLKFMVYLQKENIIDESGMPKERFSAEFPKEGPSILRIQQVVRGDSAAYFCASSPHPWAAQFFGPGTRLTVL.

The chain has TRBV6-6 and TRBJ1-2; TCRdb reports TRBD1, a call that lacks DNA to check it against. In germline, CDR1 is MNHNY, CDR2 SVGAGI (reference sequence). The CDR3 extends over 12 amino acids. CDR3 in amino acids: CAGAGQGGGYTF.